This is a list of T cell receptor beta chains from one sample in a study of blood T cell repertoires in COVID-19. This table comes from immunoSEQ multiplex PCR, and its TCRdb copy is limited to in-frame clones, with some not included. The sample records about 280,000 clones, about four fifths being singletons. The material sequenced was PBMCs or T cells enriched from blood (not recorded which). The receptors originated from a man aged 35 to 55 who had been exposed to COVID-19. CDR3s include the opening cysteine and the closing phenylalanine or tryptophan. A D gene is named only where the DNA matches it firmly. Rows give clone size only sometimes, using once, few, many, or a class for an expanded clone.

TRBJ1-3 TRBV4-1 . . TGCGCCAGCAGCCAAGATGGGCTCTCTGGAAACACCATATATTTT CASSQDGLSGNTIYF
TRBJ2-1 TRBV5-1 . . TGCGCCAGCAGCTTCCCAAAGCCCCCCGGGATATTGAACAATGAGCAGTTCTTC CASSFPKPPGILNNEQFF
TRBJ1-1 TRBV11-2 few TRBD1 TGTGCCAGCAGCTCCCATCGACAGGGTCGGCCGAACACTGAAGCTTTCTTT CASSSHRQGRPNTEAFF
TRBJ1-2 TRBV2 . TRBD1 TGTGCCAGCCGACAGGGGCTAAACTATGGCTACACCTTC CASRQGLNYGYTF
TRBJ2-1 TRBV12-3/TRBV12-4 once . TGTGCCAGCAGTACGGACTCGCAGGAGCAGTTCTTC CASSTDSQEQFF
TRBJ1-5 TRBV5-5 . . TGTGCCAGCAGCTTGCGTTACGGGGGTATTACGCTGAATCAGCCCCAGCATTTT CASSLRYGGITLNQPQHF
TRBJ1-3 TRBV18 few . TGTGCCAGCTCATCGGGGGGAGGAAACACCATATATTTT CASSSGGGNTIYF
TRBJ2-3 TRBV2 . TRBD2 TGTGCCAGCAGACCGGGACTAGTAACAGATACGCAGTATTTT CASRPGLVTDTQYF
TRBJ1-1 TRBV5-1 . . TGCGCCAGCACGCCCGAAACAGGTTCACTTGGAGCTTTCTTT CASTPETGSLGAFF
TRBJ1-2 TRBV6-1 . TRBD1 TGTGCCAGCAGTGACCTAAAAATCAACAGGGGATCGGGTGGCTACACCTTC CASSDLKINRGSGGYTF
TRBJ1-2 TRBV2 once TRBD1 TGTGCCAGTACCGGGACAGGTCGCCTTGGCTACACCTTC CASTGTGRLGYTF
TRBJ1-5 TRBV5-1 . TRBD1 TGCGCCAGCAGCGTTGGGCCGGGACAGGATCAGCCCCAGCATTTT CASSVGPGQDQPQHF
TRBJ2-1 TRBV24-1 . TRBD2 TGTGCCACCAGCCAAGGACTAGCGTCCTACAATGAGCAGTTCTTC CATSQGLASYNEQFF
TRBJ1-1 TRBV11-2 . . TGTGCCAGCAGCTTAGATCAGTGGGGGCGCGGCACTGAAGCTTTCTTT CASSLDQWGRGTEAFF
TRBJ1-1 TRBV30 . TRBD1 TGTGCCTGGAGAAGGGACAGCCTGAACACTGAAGCTTTCTTT CAWRRDSLNTEAFF
TRBJ2-7 TRBV4-2 . TRBD2 TGTGCCAGCAGCCAAGAAGGACTAGCGGGGTCCTACGAGCAGTACTTC CASSQEGLAGSYEQYF
TRBJ1-1 TRBV29-1 . . TGCAGCGTTGGGGGGCAGCTTTCGGCTGAAGCTTTCTTT CSVGGQLSAEAFF
TRBJ1-4 TRBV5-1 . . TGCGCCAGCAGCTCGGCAGGGTTGACTAATGAAAAACTGTTTTTT CASSSAGLTNEKLFF
TRBJ1-1 TRBV5-6 . . TGTGCCAGCAGCTACCCTCAGGGTTACACTGAAGCTTTCTTT CASSYPQGYTEAFF
TRBJ2-7 TRBV4-1 . TRBD2 TGCGCCAGCAGCCAAGGACTAGCGGGAGTCTTCTACGAGCAGTACTTC CASSQGLAGVFYEQYF
TRBJ1-5 TRBV19 few TRBD1 TGTGCCAGTAGTATAGAGGAGGGGACAGGGAATCAGCCCCAGCATTTT CASSIEEGTGNQPQHF
TRBJ2-1 TRBV30 . . TGTGCCTGGAGCCGACTAGGCCGAAACAATGTTGAGCAGTTCTTC CAWSRLGRNNVEQFF
TRBJ1-3 TRBV28 . TRBD1 TGTGCCAGCAGTTTAGGGGGGCAGGGGGAATCTGGAAACACCATATATTTT CASSLGGQGESGNTIYF
TRBJ2-6 TRBV24-1 . . TGTGCCACCAGTGATCACAGGTCTGGGGCCAACGTCCTGACTTTC CATSDHRSGANVLTF
TRBJ1-1 TRBV18 . TRBD1 TGTGCCAGCTCTCGGACAGGGGGCGCAAGGGTGAACACTGAAGCTTTCTTT CASSRTGGARVNTEAFF
TRBJ2-6 TRBV30 . TRBD1 TGTGCCGCATCCGGGACAGGCACCTCTGGGGCCAACGTCCTGACTTTC CAASGTGTSGANVLTF
TRBJ1-6 TRBV7-9 . TRBD1 TGTGCCAGCTCTCCGGGACAGGATAGTTCACCCCTCCACTTT CASSPGQDSSPLHF
TRBJ2-2 TRBV19 few . TGTGCCACAACGCCGCCGGGACTTACGAACACCGGGGAGCTGTTTTTT CATTPPGLTNTGELFF
TRBJ1-2 TRBV10-3 . . TGTGCCATCAGGGCCCAGACGGGAGCCGACTTTTGCTACACCTTC CAIRAQTGADFCYTF
TRBJ1-4 TRBV11-1 . . TGTGCCAGCAGCTTCGGTGAGGGAGAAAAACTGTTTTTT CASSFGEGEKLFF